These T cell receptor beta chains were read from a single sample in a study of multiple sclerosis patients with progressive multifocal leukoencephalopathy. Assay used: immunoSEQ multiplex PCR; TCRdb lists only in-frame clones, some missing. The sample records about 30,000 clones, about 90% being singletons. Sequenced material: PBMCs, taken from a patient treated with natalizumab. These receptors all stem from a human donor with progressive multifocal leukoencephalopathy. The CDR3 runs from the conserved cysteine through the conserved F or W. Fields, in order: D gene, V gene, J gene, clone size, CDR3 DNA, CDR3 protein. A D gene is named only where the DNA matches it firmly. Clone size is given for some rows only: seen once, a few or many times, or a class if the clone is expanded.

d_call: .; v_call: TRBV5-5; j_call: TRBJ1-1; clone_size: once; cdr3_nt: TGTGCCAGCAGCTTGGCCCTCCAGAGGACTGAAGCTTTCTTT; cdr3_aa: CASSLALQRTEAFF
d_call: .; v_call: TRBV5-6; j_call: TRBJ2-1; clone_size: .; cdr3_nt: TGTGCCAGCAGCTTGTTCCGTCTAGGGCACCATTATAATGAGCAGTTCTTC; cdr3_aa: CASSLFRLGHHYNEQFF
d_call: .; v_call: TRBV5-1; j_call: TRBJ2-1; clone_size: .; cdr3_nt: TGCGCCACCGCTACCTTGAGCTCCTACAATGAGCAGTTCTTC; cdr3_aa: CATATLSSYNEQFF
d_call: TRBD2; v_call: TRBV19; j_call: TRBJ2-3; clone_size: .; cdr3_nt: TGTGCCAGTAGTATTCCTAGCGGAAGCACAGATACGCAGTATTTT; cdr3_aa: CASSIPSGSTDTQYF
d_call: TRBD2; v_call: TRBV18; j_call: TRBJ2-1; clone_size: once; cdr3_nt: TGTGCCAGCTCACCCCCAGCGGGGGAAACCTACAATGAGCAGTTCTTC; cdr3_aa: CASSPPAGETYNEQFF
d_call: .; v_call: TRBV6-4; j_call: TRBJ2-6; clone_size: .; cdr3_nt: TGTGCCAGCAGTGCGACAGGGGAGGGCTCTGGGGCCAACGTCCTGACTTTC; cdr3_aa: CASSATGEGSGANVLTF
d_call: TRBD1; v_call: TRBV5-1; j_call: TRBJ1-1; clone_size: once; cdr3_nt: TGCGCCAGCAGCTTCCGACAGGGCACTGAAGCTTTCTTT; cdr3_aa: CASSFRQGTEAFF
d_call: .; v_call: TRBV25-1; j_call: TRBJ1-2; clone_size: .; cdr3_nt: TGTGCCAGCAGTGAATCTGGGTTAGCTAACTATGGCTACACCTTC; cdr3_aa: CASSESGLANYGYTF
d_call: .; v_call: TRBV5-4; j_call: TRBJ2-2; clone_size: .; cdr3_nt: TGTGCCAGCAGCTTGGAAGGGGTCGGGGAGCTGTTTTTT; cdr3_aa: CASSLEGVGELFF
d_call: .; v_call: TRBV30; j_call: TRBJ2-7; clone_size: .; cdr3_nt: TGTGCCTGGAGTTTCCGGGACTACGAGCAGTACTTC; cdr3_aa: CAWSFRDYEQYF
d_call: TRBD1; v_call: TRBV5-5; j_call: TRBJ1-1; clone_size: .; cdr3_nt: TGTGCCAGCAGCCACCGGACAGGCGGGAACACTGAAGCTTTCTTT; cdr3_aa: CASSHRTGGNTEAFF
d_call: .; v_call: TRBV9; j_call: TRBJ1-1; clone_size: .; cdr3_nt: TGTGCCAGCAGCTTATCCCGGGACACTGAAGCTTTCTTT; cdr3_aa: CASSLSRDTEAFF
d_call: .; v_call: TRBV4-3; j_call: TRBJ2-4; clone_size: .; cdr3_nt: TGCGCCAGCAGCCTCAGTCCGGGGGTAGCCAAAAACATTCAGTACTTC; cdr3_aa: CASSLSPGVAKNIQYF
d_call: .; v_call: TRBV6-4; j_call: TRBJ1-1; clone_size: few; cdr3_nt: TGTGCCAGCAGTGCGACAGCGAACACTGAAGCTTTCTTT; cdr3_aa: CASSATANTEAFF
d_call: TRBD1; v_call: TRBV10-3; j_call: TRBJ2-7; clone_size: .; cdr3_nt: TGTGCCATCAGTCCCGGGACAGGGGGGGTCGAGCAGTACTTC; cdr3_aa: CAISPGTGGVEQYF
d_call: .; v_call: TRBV5-4; j_call: TRBJ2-3; clone_size: .; cdr3_nt: TGTGCCAGCAGCTTGGGCCCGGGAGACACAGATACGCAGTATTTT; cdr3_aa: CASSLGPGDTDTQYF
d_call: .; v_call: TRBV9; j_call: TRBJ1-3; clone_size: .; cdr3_nt: TGTGCCAGCAGCGTAGACAGAGGCGGTACCATATATTTT; cdr3_aa: CASSVDRGGTIYF
d_call: .; v_call: TRBV6-6; j_call: TRBJ2-2; clone_size: .; cdr3_nt: TGTGCCAGCATTAGACATAACACCGGGGAGCTGTTTTTT; cdr3_aa: CASIRHNTGELFF
d_call: .; v_call: TRBV9; j_call: TRBJ2-3; clone_size: .; cdr3_nt: TGTGCCAGCAGCGTAGGTTCGGGCACAGATACGCAGTATTTT; cdr3_aa: CASSVGSGTDTQYF
d_call: .; v_call: TRBV6-5; j_call: TRBJ1-1; clone_size: .; cdr3_nt: TGTGCCAGCAGGCAAACCAGGGTCGGCGACACTGAAGCTTTCTTT; cdr3_aa: CASRQTRVGDTEAFF
d_call: .; v_call: TRBV11-2; j_call: TRBJ1-2; clone_size: .; cdr3_nt: TGTGCCAGCAGCCCTGAGGGGTTCTATGGCTACACCTTC; cdr3_aa: CASSPEGFYGYTF
d_call: .; v_call: TRBV14; j_call: TRBJ2-2; clone_size: .; cdr3_nt: TGTGCCAGCAGCCAACAGCGTCTATATTCCGGGGAGCTGTTTTTT; cdr3_aa: CASSQQRLYSGELFF
d_call: .; v_call: TRBV5-5; j_call: TRBJ1-2; clone_size: .; cdr3_nt: TGTGCCAGCAGCTTGGGGGCCCGGGTTGACACCTTC; cdr3_aa: CASSLGARVDTF
d_call: .; v_call: TRBV7-9; j_call: TRBJ1-5; clone_size: .; cdr3_nt: TGTGCCAGCAGCCCCCAGTCAAGAAATCAGCCCCAGCATTTT; cdr3_aa: CASSPQSRNQPQHF
d_call: .; v_call: TRBV6-5; j_call: TRBJ2-2; clone_size: once; cdr3_nt: TGTGCCAGCAGTTACTCGAGTCTACCCGGGGAGCTGTTTTTT; cdr3_aa: CASSYSSLPGELFF
d_call: .; v_call: TRBV28; j_call: TRBJ1-3; clone_size: .; cdr3_nt: TGTGCCAGCAGTTTATATTCCCTCGGTGGAAACACCATATATTTT; cdr3_aa: CASSLYSLGGNTIYF
d_call: .; v_call: TRBV18; j_call: TRBJ2-1; clone_size: once; cdr3_nt: TGTGCCAGCTCACCGATGGTGGAAGCTGAGCAGTTCTTC; cdr3_aa: CASSPMVEAEQFF
d_call: .; v_call: TRBV9; j_call: TRBJ2-2; clone_size: .; cdr3_nt: TGTGCCAGCAGCTCGGAGCACACCGGGGAGCTGTTTTTT; cdr3_aa: CASSSEHTGELFF